This T cell receptor beta chain was captured in a study of cytomegalovirus exposure and HLA in healthy donors. Study results and caveats: There were some public TCRs occurring in many donors, but most TCR sequences were rare. Presence/absence analyses supposed approximately even sequencing depth among donors. TCR beta sequences reportedly predicted most subjects' HLA-A and HLA-B alleles accurately.

Note on this clone: Its target is not known.

V lost 7 bases, J lost 5 bases, and 12 bases stayed unmatched. The CDR3 covers 14 residues. Germline V gene lookup returns CDR1 SQVTM and CDR2 ANQGSEA. PCR was performed using 60 Vbeta and 13 Jbeta primers. Sequencing used immunoSEQ multiplex PCR; TCRdb keeps in-frame clones, though not all of them. Among over 150,000 clones listed, less than 85% were seen once. The specimen was PBMCs. This receptor was identified in a man in his fifties or sixties in good health and CMV-seronegative. The chain joins TRBV29-1 to TRBJ2-3; 7 bases are shared with TRBD1. This CDR3 is CSAAIGGPQDTQYF. The DNA of the CDR3 is TGCAGCGCCGCAATAGGGGGCCCGCAAGATACGCAGTATTTT.